This T cell receptor (beta chain) was recovered during a study of neoadjuvant anti-PD-1 for oral cavity cancer. Study-level information: Nivolumab at 3 mg/kg was mostly given biweekly, three to four doses, pre-surgery. Patients without progression received a fourth nivolumab dose around day 43, then surgical resection on days 50-56.

Time point denoted: after neoadjuvant nivolumab, at surgical resection. No culture or expansion preceded analysis of these blood cells. Assay: immunoSEQ multiplex PCR; the TCRdb copy retains only in-frame clones and omits some. The sample has over 65,000 clones; approximately 87% are singletons. Losses at the gene ends were 0 bases for V and 0 bases for J; bases not matched to a gene: 2. CDR3 length: 14 amino acids. Per the germline V gene, CDR1 is GTSNPN and CDR2 is SVGIG (reference sequence). This TCR was recovered from a person between 40 and 80 years old with oral cavity squamous cell carcinoma. The chain combines TRBV30 with TRBJ2-7; 7 positions agree with TRBD1. Specimen: PBMCs, collected after nivolumab (anti-PD-1) treatment. CDR3 nucleotide sequence: TGTGCCTGGAGTGTATCAGGGGGCTCCTACGAGCAGTACTTC. This translates into CAWSVSGGSYEQYF. Filled out from reference TRBV30 and TRBJ2-7, the complete variable domain reads SQTIHQWPATLVQPVGSPLSLECTVEGTSNPNLYWYRQAAGRGLQLLFYSVGIGQISSEVPQNLSASRPQDRQFILSSKKLLLSDSGFYLCAWSVSGGSYEQYFGPGTRLTVT.